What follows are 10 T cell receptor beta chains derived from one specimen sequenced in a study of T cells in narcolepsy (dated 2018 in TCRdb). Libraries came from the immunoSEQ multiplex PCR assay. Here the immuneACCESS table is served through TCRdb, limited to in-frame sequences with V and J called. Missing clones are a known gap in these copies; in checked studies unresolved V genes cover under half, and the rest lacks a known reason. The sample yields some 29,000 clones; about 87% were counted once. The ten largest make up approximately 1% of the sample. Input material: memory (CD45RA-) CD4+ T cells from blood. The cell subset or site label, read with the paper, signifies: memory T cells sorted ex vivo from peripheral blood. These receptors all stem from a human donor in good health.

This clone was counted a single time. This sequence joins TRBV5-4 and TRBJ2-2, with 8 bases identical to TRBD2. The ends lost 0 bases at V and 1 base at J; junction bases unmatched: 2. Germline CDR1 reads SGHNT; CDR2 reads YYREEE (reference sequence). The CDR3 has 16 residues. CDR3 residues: CASSLVAGMNTGELFF. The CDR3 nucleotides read TGTGCCAGCAGCTTGGTAGCGGGAATGAACACCGGGGAGCTGTTTTTT.

The CDR3 loop is CASSLGPRNNSPLHF. The CDR3 DNA reads TGCGCCAGCAGCTTGGGTCCCAGAAATAATTCACCCCTCCACTTT. The chain employs TRBV5-1 and TRBJ1-6; unclear D gene. V was pared by 0 bases and J by 5 bases, with 9 bases between. This CDR3 comprises 15 residues. Germline V gives CDR1 SGHRS, CDR2 YFSETQ.

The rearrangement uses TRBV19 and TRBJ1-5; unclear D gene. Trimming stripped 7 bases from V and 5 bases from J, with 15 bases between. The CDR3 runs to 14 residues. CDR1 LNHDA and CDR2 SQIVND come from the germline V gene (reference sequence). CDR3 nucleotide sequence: TGTGCCAGTATGGGTGGAGGAGGGTATCAGCCCCAGCATTTT. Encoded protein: CASMGGGGYQPQHF.

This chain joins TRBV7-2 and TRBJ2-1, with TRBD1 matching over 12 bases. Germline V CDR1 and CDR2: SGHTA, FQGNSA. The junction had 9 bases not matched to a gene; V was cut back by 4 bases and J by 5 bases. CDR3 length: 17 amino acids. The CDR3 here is CASSSTGTGGVHNEQFF. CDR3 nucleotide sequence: TGTGCCAGCAGCTCAACCGGGACAGGGGGCGTCCACAATGAGCAGTTCTTC.

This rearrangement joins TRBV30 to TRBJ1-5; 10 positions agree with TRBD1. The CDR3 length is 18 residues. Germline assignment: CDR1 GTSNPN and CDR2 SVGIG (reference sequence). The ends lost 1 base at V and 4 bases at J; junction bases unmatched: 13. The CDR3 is CAWSANPGQGILNQPQHF. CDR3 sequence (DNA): TGTGCCTGGAGTGCAAACCCGGGACAGGGGATTTTAAATCAGCCCCAGCATTTT.

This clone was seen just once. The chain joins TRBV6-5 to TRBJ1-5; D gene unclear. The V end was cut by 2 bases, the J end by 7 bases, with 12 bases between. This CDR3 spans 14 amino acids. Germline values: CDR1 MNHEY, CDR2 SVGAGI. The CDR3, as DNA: TGTGCCAGCAGTTACCGAAGGGTGAACCAGCCCCAGCATTTT. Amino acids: CASSYRRVNQPQHF.

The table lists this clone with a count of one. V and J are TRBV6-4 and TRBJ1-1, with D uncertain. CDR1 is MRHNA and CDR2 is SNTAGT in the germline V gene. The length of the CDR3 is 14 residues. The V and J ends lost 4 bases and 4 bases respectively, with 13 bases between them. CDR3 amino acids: CASSVATGATEAFF. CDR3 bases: TGTGCCAGCAGTGTTGCTACGGGAGCCACTGAAGCTTTCTTT.

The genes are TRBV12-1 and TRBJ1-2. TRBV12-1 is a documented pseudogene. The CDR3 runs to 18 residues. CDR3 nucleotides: TGTGCCAGCAGCTTTGCGATTTACTTGACCCCAAATAACTATGGCTACACCTTC. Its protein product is CASSFAIYLTPNNYGYTF.

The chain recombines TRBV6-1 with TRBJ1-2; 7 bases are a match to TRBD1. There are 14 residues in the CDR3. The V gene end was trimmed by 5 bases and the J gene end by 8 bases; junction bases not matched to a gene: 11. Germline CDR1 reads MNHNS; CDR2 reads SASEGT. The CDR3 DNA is TGTGCCAGCAGTTCAGGGGGAGGGCGTGGCGGCTACACCTTC. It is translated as CASSSGGGRGGYTF.

The CDR3 region is CASSLDFSSYNEQFF. Written as DNA, the CDR3 is TGTGCCAGCAGCTTGGACTTTAGCTCCTACAATGAGCAGTTCTTC. This chain joins TRBV7-2 and TRBJ2-1, with D possibly TRBD2 on 5 matching bases. Germline-derived CDR1 and CDR2 are SGHTA and FQGNSA. V was pared by 3 bases and J by 0 bases, with 9 bases between. This CDR3 region has 15 residues.